Listed below are T cell receptor beta chains from one sample, sequenced in a study of CD8 T cells in Susac syndrome. TCRdb re-called the immunoSEQ multiplex PCR reads with MiXCR, one entry per CDR3 protein. The data show 100,000 to 150,000 distinct CDR3 sequences, approximately 95% seen once. The sequenced material came from CD8+ T cells from PBMCs. The receptors were sampled from a human donor with multiple sclerosis. The CDR3 runs from the conserved cysteine through the conserved F or W. The D gene is left open where the match is weak. Only some rows state a clone size, as once, few, many or a class for expanded clones.

CDR3 DNA: TGTGCCACCGGGGGGGTCGGGGAGCTGTTTTTT
CDR3 protein: CATGGVGELFF
J gene: TRBJ2-2
clone size: -
V gene: TRBV6-6
D gene: TRBD2

CDR3 DNA: TGCGCCAGCAGCCTACATAAGGACAGGGCCGCGGGCACCGGGGAGCTGTTTTTT
CDR3 protein: CASSLHKDRAAGTGELFF
J gene: TRBJ2-2
clone size: -
V gene: TRBV4-1
D gene: TRBD1

CDR3 DNA: TGCGCCAGCAGCCAAGAAGGGACTAGCTCCTACAATGAGCAGTTCTTC
CDR3 protein: CASSQEGTSSYNEQFF
J gene: TRBJ2-1
clone size: -
V gene: TRBV4-1
D gene: TRBD2

CDR3 DNA: TGTGCCAGCAGCCAAGATTGGGGGAGACCCCCCCAGTACAATGAGCAGTTCTTC
CDR3 protein: CASSQDWGRPPQYNEQFF
J gene: TRBJ2-1
clone size: -
V gene: TRBV4-2
D gene: -

CDR3 DNA: TGTGCCAGCAGCCCTTACGGGGGCGCGCGTCAGCCCCAGCATTTT
CDR3 protein: CASSPYGGARQPQHF
J gene: TRBJ1-5
clone size: -
V gene: TRBV7-2
D gene: -

CDR3 DNA: TGTGCCAGCAGCCCATACCCAGAAGGGACTAGCGCCTACAATGAGCAGTTCTTC
CDR3 protein: CASSPYPEGTSAYNEQFF
J gene: TRBJ2-1
clone size: -
V gene: TRBV5-4
D gene: TRBD2

CDR3 DNA: TGTGCCAGCAGCCCCGTCCGGGGCATGAACACTGAAGCTTTCTTT
CDR3 protein: CASSPVRGMNTEAFF
J gene: TRBJ1-1
clone size: -
V gene: TRBV27
D gene: -

CDR3 DNA: TGTGCCAGCAGCTTTCCCCGTAGGGGGAACACTGAAGCTTTCTTT
CDR3 protein: CASSFPRRGNTEAFF
J gene: TRBJ1-1
clone size: -
V gene: TRBV7-9
D gene: -

CDR3 DNA: TGTGCCGCGAACGGGGTTGGCAATGAGCAGTTCTTC
CDR3 protein: CAANGVGNEQFF
J gene: TRBJ2-1
clone size: -
V gene: TRBV6-5
D gene: -

CDR3 DNA: TGTGCCAGCAGTGACTCGAGAGAAGCTTTCTTT
CDR3 protein: CASSDSREAFF
J gene: TRBJ1-1
clone size: -
V gene: TRBV6-4
D gene: -

CDR3 DNA: TGTGCCACCGCGGTGGGAAGCAATCAGCCCCAGCATTTT
CDR3 protein: CATAVGSNQPQHF
J gene: TRBJ1-5
clone size: -
V gene: TRBV27
D gene: -

CDR3 DNA: TGTGCCAGCAGCTTAGAGGTTAGCACAGATACGCAGTATTTT
CDR3 protein: CASSLEVSTDTQYF
J gene: TRBJ2-3
clone size: few
V gene: TRBV7-9
D gene: -

CDR3 DNA: TGTGCTAGTGGTTTGGCTATGGGTCAGCCCCAGCATTTT
CDR3 protein: CASGLAMGQPQHF
J gene: TRBJ1-5
clone size: -
V gene: TRBV12-5
D gene: -

CDR3 DNA: TGTGCCAGCAGCTTAGGACGGGGATCTGGAAACACCATATATTTT
CDR3 protein: CASSLGRGSGNTIYF
J gene: TRBJ1-3
clone size: -
V gene: TRBV13
D gene: -

CDR3 DNA: TGTGCCAGCAGTTTAAGGGGGGGCTCCTACGAGCAGTACTTC
CDR3 protein: CASSLRGGSYEQYF
J gene: TRBJ2-7
clone size: -
V gene: TRBV12-3/TRBV12-4
D gene: -

CDR3 DNA: TGCGCCAGCAGCCCTAGCGGCGGGACAGGAGCGGAATACAATGAGCAGTTCTTC
CDR3 protein: CASSPSGGTGAEYNEQFF
J gene: TRBJ2-1
clone size: -
V gene: TRBV4-1
D gene: -

CDR3 DNA: TGTGCCAGCGGCTTCGATAGGGCATATGAAGCTTTCTTT
CDR3 protein: CASGFDRAYEAFF
J gene: TRBJ1-1
clone size: -
V gene: TRBV18
D gene: -

CDR3 DNA: TGTGCCAGCGGAGAGGGGGAGCTGTTTTTT
CDR3 protein: CASGEGELFF
J gene: TRBJ2-2
clone size: -
V gene: TRBV7-8
D gene: -

CDR3 DNA: TGTGCCAGCAGCTGGGACAGGGACAACGAGCAGTACTTC
CDR3 protein: CASSWDRDNEQYF
J gene: TRBJ2-7
clone size: -
V gene: TRBV27
D gene: TRBD1

CDR3 DNA: TGTGCCAGCAGCTATGGGGGACAGGGTTTCTACGAGCAGTACTTC
CDR3 protein: CASSYGGQGFYEQYF
J gene: TRBJ2-7
clone size: -
V gene: TRBV11-2
D gene: TRBD1

CDR3 DNA: TGTGCCAGCTCACCACCGCTTAGCTACCCTTTGAATGAGCAGTTCTTC
CDR3 protein: CASSPPLSYPLNEQFF
J gene: TRBJ2-1
clone size: -
V gene: TRBV18
D gene: -

CDR3 DNA: TGCAGCGTTGAAAAAGGGAGCGCTGAAGCTTTCTTT
CDR3 protein: CSVEKGSAEAFF
J gene: TRBJ1-1
clone size: -
V gene: TRBV29-1
D gene: -

CDR3 DNA: TGTGCCAGCAGCTTGGCCCACGGGGGGTACGAGCAGTACTTC
CDR3 protein: CASSLAHGGYEQYF
J gene: TRBJ2-7
clone size: -
V gene: TRBV5-6
D gene: TRBD2

CDR3 DNA: TGCGCCAGCAGCCAAGTAGTCCGTCCGACTGAGCAGTTCTTC
CDR3 protein: CASSQVVRPTEQFF
J gene: TRBJ2-1
clone size: -
V gene: TRBV4-1
D gene: -

CDR3 DNA: TGCAGTGCTGACTCCAATGAGCAGTTCTTC
CDR3 protein: CSADSNEQFF
J gene: TRBJ2-1
clone size: -
V gene: TRBV20-1
D gene: -

CDR3 DNA: TGTGCCAGCAGCCCCCGGGACAGCCTCTACGAGCAGTACTTC
CDR3 protein: CASSPRDSLYEQYF
J gene: TRBJ2-7
clone size: -
V gene: TRBV5-6
D gene: TRBD1

CDR3 DNA: TGCGCCAGCAGGGGGGGGCCCTCCATGAACACTGAAGCTTTCTTT
CDR3 protein: CASRGGPSMNTEAFF
J gene: TRBJ1-1
clone size: -
V gene: TRBV23-1
D gene: -

CDR3 DNA: TGTGCCAGTAGTATATCAATCGCCCTCAAAGAGACCCAGTACTTC
CDR3 protein: CASSISIALKETQYF
J gene: TRBJ2-5
clone size: once
V gene: TRBV19
D gene: -

CDR3 DNA: TGTGCCAGCAGTACCCTTATATTCAGCTCCTACAATGAGCAGTTCTTC
CDR3 protein: CASSTLIFSSYNEQFF
J gene: TRBJ2-1
clone size: -
V gene: TRBV6-1
D gene: -

CDR3 DNA: TGTGCCAGCAGCGTGACTAGCGGGAGGTTGGATGAGCAGTTCTTC
CDR3 protein: CASSVTSGRLDEQFF
J gene: TRBJ2-1
clone size: -
V gene: TRBV7-3
D gene: TRBD2

CDR3 DNA: TGTGCCAGCAGCTCCAGAGGGGAGCGGGAGGGCCAATATACCGGGGAGCTGTTTTTT
CDR3 protein: CASSSRGEREGQYTGELFF
J gene: TRBJ2-2
clone size: -
V gene: TRBV7-2
D gene: TRBD2

CDR3 DNA: TGTGCCAGCAGCTTATTCCGGAGGGACATTCAGTACTTC
CDR3 protein: CASSLFRRDIQYF
J gene: TRBJ2-4
clone size: -
V gene: TRBV13
D gene: -

CDR3 DNA: TGTGCCACCAGCAGAGGAGTCAGGGATATTTACAATGAGCAGTTCTTC
CDR3 protein: CATSRGVRDIYNEQFF
J gene: TRBJ2-1
clone size: once
V gene: TRBV15
D gene: -

CDR3 DNA: TGTGCCAGCTCACCGACAGGGGCTGGAAACACCATATATTTT
CDR3 protein: CASSPTGAGNTIYF
J gene: TRBJ1-3
clone size: few
V gene: TRBV18
D gene: TRBD1

CDR3 DNA: TGTGCCAGCAGCTTCCATTTAGATAGCGAGCAGTACTTC
CDR3 protein: CASSFHLDSEQYF
J gene: TRBJ2-7
clone size: -
V gene: TRBV7-3
D gene: -

CDR3 DNA: TGCGCCAGCAGCGGGCTTTCCGGCGGCACAGATACGCAGTATTTT
CDR3 protein: CASSGLSGGTDTQYF
J gene: TRBJ2-3
clone size: -
V gene: TRBV5-1
D gene: -

CDR3 DNA: TGCAGTGCCCAAGGGGACGCATCCCGGGAACAGGGAGGTGGCTACACCTTC
CDR3 protein: CSAQGDASREQGGGYTF
J gene: TRBJ1-2
clone size: -
V gene: TRBV20-1
D gene: -

CDR3 DNA: TGTGCCACCAGTGATGTTCGCCGGGACCCACGGGAGACCCAGTACTTC
CDR3 protein: CATSDVRRDPRETQYF
J gene: TRBJ2-5
clone size: -
V gene: TRBV24-1
D gene: -

CDR3 DNA: TGCAGCGTCGCTATCCGGGACAGTATGTACAATGAGCAGTTCTTC
CDR3 protein: CSVAIRDSMYNEQFF
J gene: TRBJ2-1
clone size: -
V gene: TRBV29-1
D gene: TRBD1

CDR3 DNA: TGTGCCAGCGGACCCAACACAGATACGCAGTATTTT
CDR3 protein: CASGPNTDTQYF
J gene: TRBJ2-3
clone size: once
V gene: TRBV28
D gene: -

CDR3 DNA: TGTGCCAGCAGCTCCCCTAGCGTCGACACAGATACGCAGTATTTT
CDR3 protein: CASSSPSVDTDTQYF
J gene: TRBJ2-3
clone size: once
V gene: TRBV9
D gene: -

CDR3 DNA: TGCAGCGTCCCGCGGGGAGGAGGGACCCAGTACTTC
CDR3 protein: CSVPRGGGTQYF
J gene: TRBJ2-5
clone size: -
V gene: TRBV29-1
D gene: -

CDR3 DNA: TGTGCCAGCAGCTTAGGTGCGGGGGCGGTCTACGAGCAGTACTTC
CDR3 protein: CASSLGAGAVYEQYF
J gene: TRBJ2-7
clone size: -
V gene: TRBV13
D gene: -

CDR3 DNA: TGTGCCATCAGCGAGGGGGACAGTTACTATGGCTACACCTTC
CDR3 protein: CAISEGDSYYGYTF
J gene: TRBJ1-2
clone size: once
V gene: TRBV10-3
D gene: TRBD1

CDR3 DNA: TGCAGTGCTAGAGCTTTTGCGTCTGGGGCCAACGTCCTGACTTTC
CDR3 protein: CSARAFASGANVLTF
J gene: TRBJ2-6
clone size: -
V gene: TRBV20-1
D gene: -

CDR3 DNA: TGTGCCAGCATAGGACGGAGCTCCTACGAGCAGTACTTC
CDR3 protein: CASIGRSSYEQYF
J gene: TRBJ2-7
clone size: -
V gene: TRBV6-1
D gene: -

CDR3 DNA: TGCGCCAGCATACAGGGGGGCTCTGAAGCTTTCTTT
CDR3 protein: CASIQGGSEAFF
J gene: TRBJ1-1
clone size: -
V gene: TRBV5-1
D gene: TRBD1

CDR3 DNA: TGCAGTGCTAGGGACAGTGGGGTTCGCGAGCAGTACTTC
CDR3 protein: CSARDSGVREQYF
J gene: TRBJ2-7
clone size: -
V gene: TRBV20-1
D gene: -